The source of this T cell receptor (beta chain) is a study of human T cells and chemical hapten exposure. The study's findings and limits: Following DPC sensitization, TCRs present above 1 in 1000 frequency showed no change.

Each CDR3 protein gets one entry after TCRdb re-called the RACE reads with MiXCR. The data contain under 95,000 distinct CDR3 sequences, 8.5% to 9% of them singletons. About this clonotype itself: Its specificity is not known.

The CDR3 is 14 residues long. Germline loops: CDR1 ENHRY, CDR2 SYGVKD. The V end was cut by 3 bases, the J end by 2 bases, with 10 bases between. Described time point: healthy volunteer bleed at 2 weeks. The starting material, unfractionated whole blood, was used for total RNA extraction. The sample taken for sequencing was whole blood. This clonotype was obtained from a female donor in good health. Some clones in this sample may be carry-over from other donors' samples. This chain joins TRBV10-3 and TRBJ1-1; possibly TRBD1 for D (6 bases). This CDR3 is CAISDPGANTEAFF. The CDR3 DNA sequence: TGTGCCATCAGTGATCCAGGGGCTAACACTGAAGCTTTCTTT.